Listed here are 5 T cell receptor beta chains from one sample, sequenced in a study of T cell responses to AZD1222 COVID-19 vaccine. TCRdb's table, derived via immunoSEQ multiplex PCR, lists solely in-frame clones and lacks some. Here the sample spans more than 150,000 clones, 90% being singletons. Specimen: peripheral blood, collected on day 0 of AZD1222 vaccination. The receptors were sampled from an adult in good health.

The rearrangement links TRBV7-2 to TRBJ2-3, with 11 bases that match TRBD2. The CDR3 is 15 residues long. Per germline, CDR1 SGHTA and CDR2 FQGNSA. Losses at the gene ends were 1 base for V and 5 bases for J; bases not matched to a gene: 2. In DNA form, the CDR3 reads TGTGCCAGCAGCTTAGGGCTAGCGGGGGGAGATACGCAGTATTTT. Its translation is CASSLGLAGGDTQYF.

This rearrangement joins TRBV12-3 or TRBV12-4 to TRBJ2-7, with D unresolved. Trimming took 5 bases from V and 6 from J, leaving 8 bases between them. The CDR3 sequence is 11 residues long. CDR3 in DNA: TGTGCCAGCAGTCTCACGGGCGAGCAGTACTTC. Translated, it gives CASSLTGEQYF.

This chain connects TRBV28 to TRBJ2-5; a weak D match, TRBD1 (7 bases). In germline, CDR1 is MDHEN, CDR2 SYDVKM. Trimming shortened V by 6 bases and J by 4 bases, and 15 bases separated the two germline ends. The CDR3 spans 14 residues. The CDR3 sequence is CASRGGQSRETQYF. The CDR3 DNA is TGTGCCAGCAGGGGGGGACAGTCTCGAGAGACCCAGTACTTC.

V and J are TRBV6-5 and TRBJ2-7, with D possibly TRBD1 on 6 matching bases. V shed 0 bases and J shed 4 bases, with 16 bases lying between them. The CDR3 extends over 16 amino acids. CDR1 is MNHEY and CDR2 is SVGAGI in the germline V gene. CDR3 sequence reads: CASSYSTHLGAYEQYF. CDR3 nucleotides: TGTGCCAGCAGTTACTCTACCCACCTGGGGGCTTACGAGCAGTACTTC.

This chain links TRBV6-5 with TRBJ2-6; perhaps TRBD1 as D (6 bases). This CDR3 is built from 15 residues. V lost 6 bases to trimming and J lost 0 bases, with 9 bases between them. Germline V gives CDR1 MNHEY, CDR2 SVGAGI. CDR3 loop: CASSHRASGANVLTF. The CDR3 DNA follows: TGTGCCAGCAGCCACAGGGCCTCTGGGGCCAACGTCCTGACTTTC.